The rows below give T cell receptor beta chains drawn from one sample of a study of PD-1 blockade in classical Hodgkin lymphoma. Only in-frame clones appear in the TCRdb table, and some are missing; sequencing was by immunoSEQ multiplex PCR. The sample includes 19,000 or so clones, 85% to 90% of them seen just once. Source: peripheral blood mononuclear cells (PBMCs), taken before the fourth cycle of nivolumab. The receptors were gathered from a human donor with classical Hodgkin lymphoma. CDR3s include the opening cysteine and the closing phenylalanine or tryptophan. Each record gives: D gene, V gene, J gene, clone size, CDR3 DNA, CDR3 protein. The D gene is left open where the match is weak. The size of a clone is reported for some rows only, either as once, few or many, or as a class for expanded clones.

D: TRBD2; V: TRBV28; J: TRBJ2-1; size: -; DNA: TGTGCCAGCAGCCCCGGGGGGTTCGTGTATGAGCAGTTCTTC; CDR3: CASSPGGFVYEQFF
D: -; V: TRBV7-2; J: TRBJ1-6; size: -; DNA: TGTGCCAGCAGCTTAGATGGGAGCTCCTATAATTCACCCCTCCACTTT; CDR3: CASSLDGSSYNSPLHF
D: -; V: TRBV9; J: TRBJ1-1; size: -; DNA: TGTGCCAGCAGCGTAGCTCCAGGGGCGAAAGCTTTCTTT; CDR3: CASSVAPGAKAFF
D: TRBD2; V: TRBV2; J: TRBJ2-7; size: -; DNA: TGTGCCAGCAGCGCGGGTTGGCTAGCGGGAGCCTACGAGCAGTACTTC; CDR3: CASSAGWLAGAYEQYF
D: -; V: TRBV7-9; J: TRBJ1-4; size: -; DNA: TGTGCCAGCAGCTCCTGGACAGAGGCTAATGAAAAACTGTTTTTT; CDR3: CASSSWTEANEKLFF
D: TRBD1; V: TRBV25-1; J: TRBJ1-2; size: -; DNA: TGTGCCAGCAGTGACGGACAGGGGAGGGATGGCTACACCTTC; CDR3: CASSDGQGRDGYTF
D: -; V: TRBV7-2; J: TRBJ2-5; size: -; DNA: TGTGCCAGCAGCTTAGCGTCCAGGGGAGGGGTAGAGACCCAGTACTTC; CDR3: CASSLASRGGVETQYF
D: TRBD1; V: TRBV5-8; J: TRBJ2-4; size: -; DNA: TGTGCCAGCAGCACTACAGGGGGAGCCAAAAACATTCAGTACTTC; CDR3: CASSTTGGAKNIQYF
D: -; V: TRBV7-9; J: TRBJ1-2; size: -; DNA: TGTGCCAGCAGCCCGTTTGGCAGGGGCCGTAGCTACACCTTC; CDR3: CASSPFGRGRSYTF
D: -; V: TRBV19; J: TRBJ1-4; size: once; DNA: TGTGCCAGTAGTCTACGGCCCTCGGGGTTTGGGGAAAAACTGTTTTTT; CDR3: CASSLRPSGFGEKLFF
D: -; V: TRBV11-2; J: TRBJ2-2; size: -; DNA: TGTGCCAGCAGCTACCAGCCGAACACCGGGGAGCTGTTTTTT; CDR3: CASSYQPNTGELFF
D: -; V: TRBV5-1; J: TRBJ2-3; size: few; DNA: TGCGCCAGCAGCTTGGCGGGCACAGATACGCAGTATTTT; CDR3: CASSLAGTDTQYF
D: TRBD2; V: TRBV6-7; J: TRBJ2-2; size: -; DNA: TGTGCCAGCAGTTACGGGAGGGGACTAGCGGGAGGGTGCGACACCGGGGAGCTGTTTTTT; CDR3: CASSYGRGLAGGCDTGELFF
D: TRBD1; V: TRBV28; J: TRBJ1-1; size: -; DNA: TGTGCCAGCAGTTTATTTACGGGACAGGGGAGCACTGAAGCTTTCTTT; CDR3: CASSLFTGQGSTEAFF
D: TRBD1; V: TRBV5-1; J: TRBJ2-5; size: -; DNA: TGCGCCAGCACCCGGGACAGTGGGTGGGAGACCCAGTACTTC; CDR3: CASTRDSGWETQYF
D: -; V: TRBV2; J: TRBJ1-4; size: -; DNA: TGTGCCAGCAGTCTCGGGAGGAGGGAAAAACTGTTTTTT; CDR3: CASSLGRREKLFF
D: -; V: TRBV19; J: TRBJ1-5; size: -; DNA: TGTGCCAGTAGTTTGAATAGCAATCAGCCCCAGCATTTT; CDR3: CASSLNSNQPQHF
D: -; V: TRBV7-2; J: TRBJ1-2; size: -; DNA: TGTGCCAGCAGCTTAGGATTTTCGGGGGTTCGGGGCTACACCTTC; CDR3: CASSLGFSGVRGYTF
D: TRBD2; V: TRBV7-3; J: TRBJ2-1; size: once; DNA: TGTGCCAGCAGCTCATACCCTTTAGCGGGGAACTACAATGAGCAGTTCTTC; CDR3: CASSSYPLAGNYNEQFF
D: -; V: TRBV15; J: TRBJ2-1; size: -; DNA: TGTGCCACCAGCAGAGATACCTCGGGACCCACCAATGAGCAGTTCTTC; CDR3: CATSRDTSGPTNEQFF